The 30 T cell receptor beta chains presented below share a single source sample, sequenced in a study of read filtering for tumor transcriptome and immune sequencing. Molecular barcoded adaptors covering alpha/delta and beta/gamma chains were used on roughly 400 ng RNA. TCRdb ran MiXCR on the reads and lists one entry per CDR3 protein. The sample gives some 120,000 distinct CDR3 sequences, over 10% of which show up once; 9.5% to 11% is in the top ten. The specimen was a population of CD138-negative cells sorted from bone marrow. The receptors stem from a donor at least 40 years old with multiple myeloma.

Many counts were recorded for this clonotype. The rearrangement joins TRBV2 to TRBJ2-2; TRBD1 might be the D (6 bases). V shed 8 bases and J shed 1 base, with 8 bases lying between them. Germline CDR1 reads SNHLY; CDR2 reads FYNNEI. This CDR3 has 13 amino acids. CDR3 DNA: TGTGCCAGCCGGGGACAGAACACCGGGGAGCTGTTTTTT. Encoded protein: CASRGQNTGELFF.

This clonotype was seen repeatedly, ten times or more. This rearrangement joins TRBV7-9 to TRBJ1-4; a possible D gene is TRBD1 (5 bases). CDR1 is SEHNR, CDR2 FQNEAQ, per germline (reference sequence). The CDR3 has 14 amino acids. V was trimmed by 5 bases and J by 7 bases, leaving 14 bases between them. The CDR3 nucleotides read TGTGCCAGCAGCCCGTCCGGGACCTCTGAAAAACTGTTTTTT. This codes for CASSPSGTSEKLFF.

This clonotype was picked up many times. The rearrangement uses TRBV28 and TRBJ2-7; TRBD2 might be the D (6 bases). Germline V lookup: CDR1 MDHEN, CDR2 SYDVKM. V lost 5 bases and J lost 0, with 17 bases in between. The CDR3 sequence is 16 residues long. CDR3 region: CASSPSSAGSSYEQYF. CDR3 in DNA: TGTGCCAGCAGTCCCTCTAGCGCTGGGAGCTCCTACGAGCAGTACTTC.

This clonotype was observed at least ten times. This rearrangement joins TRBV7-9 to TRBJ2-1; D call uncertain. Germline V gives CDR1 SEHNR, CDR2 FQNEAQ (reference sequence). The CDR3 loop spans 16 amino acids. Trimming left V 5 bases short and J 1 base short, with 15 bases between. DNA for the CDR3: TGTGCCAGCAGCACCGGAGCTTCGATTTCCTACAATGAGCAGTTCTTC. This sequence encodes CASSTGASISYNEQFF. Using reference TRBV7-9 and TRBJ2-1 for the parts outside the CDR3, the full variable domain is DTGVSQNPRHKITKRGQNVTFRCDPISEHNRLYWYRQTLGQGPEFLTYFQNEAQLEKSRLLSDRFSAERPKGSFSTLEIQRTEQGDSAMYLCASSTGASISYNEQFFGPGTRLTVL.

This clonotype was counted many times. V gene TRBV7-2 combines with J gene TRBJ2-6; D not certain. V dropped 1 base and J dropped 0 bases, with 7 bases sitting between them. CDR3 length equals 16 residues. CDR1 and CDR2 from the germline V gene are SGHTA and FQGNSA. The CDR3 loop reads CASSLVLSSGANVLTF. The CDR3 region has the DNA TGTGCCAGCAGCTTAGTTCTTTCCTCTGGGGCCAACGTCCTGACTTTC.

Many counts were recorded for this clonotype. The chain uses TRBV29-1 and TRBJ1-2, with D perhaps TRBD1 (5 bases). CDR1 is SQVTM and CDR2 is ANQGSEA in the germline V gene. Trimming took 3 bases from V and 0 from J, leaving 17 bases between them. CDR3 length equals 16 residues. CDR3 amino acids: CSVEGGRDGSNYGYTF. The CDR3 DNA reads TGCAGCGTTGAGGGGGGACGGGACGGTTCTAACTATGGCTACACCTTC.

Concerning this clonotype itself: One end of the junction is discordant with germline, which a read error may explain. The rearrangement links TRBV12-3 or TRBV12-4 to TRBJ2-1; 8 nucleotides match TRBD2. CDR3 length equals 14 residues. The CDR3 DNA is TGTGCCAGCGGTTTTGACGGGAGGGGAAACGAGCAGTTCTTC. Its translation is CASGFDGRGNEQFF.

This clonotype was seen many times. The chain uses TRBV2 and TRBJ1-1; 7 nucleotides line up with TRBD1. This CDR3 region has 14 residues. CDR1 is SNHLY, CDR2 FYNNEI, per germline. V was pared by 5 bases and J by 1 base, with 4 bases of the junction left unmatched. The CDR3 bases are TGTGCCAGCAGTTCCTACAGGGGGAACACTGAAGCTTTCTTT. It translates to CASSSYRGNTEAFF.

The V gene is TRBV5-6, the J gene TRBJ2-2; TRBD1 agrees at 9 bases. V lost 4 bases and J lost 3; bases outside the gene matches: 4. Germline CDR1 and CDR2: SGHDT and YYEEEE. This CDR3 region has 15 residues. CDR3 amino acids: CASSRNRGHTGELFF. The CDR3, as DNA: TGTGCCAGCAGCCGCAACAGGGGGCACACCGGGGAGCTGTTTTTT.

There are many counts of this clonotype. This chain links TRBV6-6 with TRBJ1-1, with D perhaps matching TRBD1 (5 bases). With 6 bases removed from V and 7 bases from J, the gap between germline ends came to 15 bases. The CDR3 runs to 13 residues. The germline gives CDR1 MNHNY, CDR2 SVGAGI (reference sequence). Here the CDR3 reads CASSLTGPNEAFF. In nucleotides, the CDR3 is TGTGCCAGCAGCTTGACGGGACCTAATGAAGCTTTCTTT.

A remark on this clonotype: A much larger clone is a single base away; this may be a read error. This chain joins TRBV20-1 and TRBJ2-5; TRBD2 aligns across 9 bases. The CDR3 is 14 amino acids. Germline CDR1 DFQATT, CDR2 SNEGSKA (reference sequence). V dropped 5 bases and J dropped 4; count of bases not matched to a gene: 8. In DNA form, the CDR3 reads TGCAGTGCTTGGGCTAGCGGGGACCCAGAGACCCAGTACTTC. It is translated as CSAWASGDPETQYF.

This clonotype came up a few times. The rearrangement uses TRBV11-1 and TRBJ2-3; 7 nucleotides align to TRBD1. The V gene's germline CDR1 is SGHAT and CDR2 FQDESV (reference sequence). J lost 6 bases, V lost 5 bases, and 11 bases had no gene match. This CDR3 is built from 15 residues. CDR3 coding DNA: TGTGCCAGCAGCGCGACGGGACAGCCGCCGGATACGCAGTATTTT. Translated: CASSATGQPPDTQYF.

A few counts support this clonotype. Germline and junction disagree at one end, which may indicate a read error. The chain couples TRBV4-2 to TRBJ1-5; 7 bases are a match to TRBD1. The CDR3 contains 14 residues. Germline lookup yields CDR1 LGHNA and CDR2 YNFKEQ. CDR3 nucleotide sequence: TGTGCCAGCAACCAAGGGACAGACAATCAGCCCCAGCATTTT. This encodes CASNQGTDNQPQHF.

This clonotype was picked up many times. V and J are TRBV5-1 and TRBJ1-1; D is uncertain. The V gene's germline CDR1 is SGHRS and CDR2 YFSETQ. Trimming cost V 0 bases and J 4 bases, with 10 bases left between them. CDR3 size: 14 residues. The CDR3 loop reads CASSLGTYGTEAFF. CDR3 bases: TGCGCCAGCAGCTTGGGAACATACGGCACTGAAGCTTTCTTT.

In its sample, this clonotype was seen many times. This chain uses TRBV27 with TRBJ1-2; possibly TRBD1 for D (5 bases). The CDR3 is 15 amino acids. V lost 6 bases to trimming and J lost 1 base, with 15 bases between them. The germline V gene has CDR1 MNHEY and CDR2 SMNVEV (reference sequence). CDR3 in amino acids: CASSRVGDGNYGYTF. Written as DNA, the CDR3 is TGTGCCAGCAGCCGTGTTGGGGACGGTAACTATGGCTACACCTTC.

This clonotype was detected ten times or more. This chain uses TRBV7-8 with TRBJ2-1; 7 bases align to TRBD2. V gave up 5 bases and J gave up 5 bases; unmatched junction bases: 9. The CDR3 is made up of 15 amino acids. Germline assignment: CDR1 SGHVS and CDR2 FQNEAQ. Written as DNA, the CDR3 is TGTGCCAGCAGCCCTGCGGGGGTAGTCCACAATGAGCAGTTCTTC. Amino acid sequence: CASSPAGVVHNEQFF.

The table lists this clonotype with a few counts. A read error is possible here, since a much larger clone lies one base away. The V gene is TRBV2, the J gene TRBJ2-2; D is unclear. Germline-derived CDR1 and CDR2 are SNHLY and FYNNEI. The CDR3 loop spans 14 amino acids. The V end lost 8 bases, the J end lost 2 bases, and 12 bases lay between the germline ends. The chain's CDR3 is CASLRIANTGELFF. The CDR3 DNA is TGTGCCAGCCTCCGGATCGCCAACACCGGGGAGCTGTTTTTT.

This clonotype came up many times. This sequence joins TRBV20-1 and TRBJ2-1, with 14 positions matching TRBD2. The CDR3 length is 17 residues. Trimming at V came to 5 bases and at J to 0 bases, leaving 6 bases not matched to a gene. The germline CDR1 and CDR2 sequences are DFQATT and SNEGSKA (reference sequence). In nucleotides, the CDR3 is TGCAGTGCTGGGGGACTAGCGGGGGAAAGCTCCTACAATGAGCAGTTCTTC. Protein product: CSAGGLAGESSYNEQFF.

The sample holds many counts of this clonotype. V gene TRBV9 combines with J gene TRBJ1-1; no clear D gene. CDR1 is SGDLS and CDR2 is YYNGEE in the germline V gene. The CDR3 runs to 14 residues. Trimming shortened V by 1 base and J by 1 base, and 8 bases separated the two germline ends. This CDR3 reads CASSVQSSNTEAFF. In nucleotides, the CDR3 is TGTGCCAGCAGCGTACAAAGTTCGAACACTGAAGCTTTCTTT.

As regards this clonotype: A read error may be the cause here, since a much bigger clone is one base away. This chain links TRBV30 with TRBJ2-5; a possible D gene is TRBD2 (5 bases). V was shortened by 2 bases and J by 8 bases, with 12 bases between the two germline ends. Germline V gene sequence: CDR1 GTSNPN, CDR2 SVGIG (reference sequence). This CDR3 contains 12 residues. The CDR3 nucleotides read TGTGCCTGGAGTAGTCACCGGGATACCCAGTACTTC. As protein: CAWSSHRDTQYF. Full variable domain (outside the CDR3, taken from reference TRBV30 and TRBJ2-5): SQTIHQWPATLVQPVGSPLSLECTVEGTSNPNLYWYRQAAGRGLQLLFYSVGIGQISSEVPQNLSASRPQDRQFILSSKKLLLSDSGFYLCAWSSHRDTQYFGPGTRLLVL.

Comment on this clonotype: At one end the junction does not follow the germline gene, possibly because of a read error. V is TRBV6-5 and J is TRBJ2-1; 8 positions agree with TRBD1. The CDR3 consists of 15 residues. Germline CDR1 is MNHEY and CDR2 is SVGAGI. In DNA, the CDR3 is TGTGGCAGCAGTTCCACCCGGACAGGGCGCGATGAGCAGTTCTTC. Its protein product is CGSSSTRTGRDEQFF.

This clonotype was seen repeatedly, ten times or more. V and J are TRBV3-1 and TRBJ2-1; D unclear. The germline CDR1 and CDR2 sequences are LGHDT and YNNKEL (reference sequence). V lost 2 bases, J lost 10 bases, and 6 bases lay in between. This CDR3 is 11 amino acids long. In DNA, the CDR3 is TGTGCCAGCAGCCAATCCCACGAGCAGTTCTTC. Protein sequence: CASSQSHEQFF.

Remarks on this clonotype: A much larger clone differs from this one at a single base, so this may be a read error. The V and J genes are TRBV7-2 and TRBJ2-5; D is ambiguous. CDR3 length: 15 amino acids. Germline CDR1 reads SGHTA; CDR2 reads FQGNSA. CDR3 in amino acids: CAGSPQDLVIETQYF. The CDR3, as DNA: TGTGCCGGCAGCCCCCAAGATTTAGTCATAGAGACCCAGTACTTC.

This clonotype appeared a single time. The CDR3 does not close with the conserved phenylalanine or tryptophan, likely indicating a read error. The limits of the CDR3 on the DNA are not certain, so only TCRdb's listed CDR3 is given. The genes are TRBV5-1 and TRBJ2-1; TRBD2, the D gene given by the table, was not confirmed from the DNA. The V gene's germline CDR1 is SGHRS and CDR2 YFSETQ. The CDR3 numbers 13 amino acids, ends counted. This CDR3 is CASSLEGGDEQVY.

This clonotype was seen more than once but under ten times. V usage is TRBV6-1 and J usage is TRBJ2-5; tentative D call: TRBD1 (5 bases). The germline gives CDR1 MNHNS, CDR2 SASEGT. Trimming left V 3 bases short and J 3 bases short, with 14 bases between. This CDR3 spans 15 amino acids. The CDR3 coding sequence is TGTGCCAGCAGTGAGACCCAGGGTTGGGAAGAGACCCAGTACTTC. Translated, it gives CASSETQGWEETQYF.

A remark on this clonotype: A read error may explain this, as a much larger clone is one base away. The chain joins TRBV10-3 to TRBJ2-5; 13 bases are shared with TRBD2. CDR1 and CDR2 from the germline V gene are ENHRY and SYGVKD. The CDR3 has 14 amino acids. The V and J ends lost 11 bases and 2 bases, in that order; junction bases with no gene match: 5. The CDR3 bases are TGTGCCGCCGGACTAGCGGGGGATCAAGAGACCCAGTACTTC. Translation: CAAGLAGDQETQYF.

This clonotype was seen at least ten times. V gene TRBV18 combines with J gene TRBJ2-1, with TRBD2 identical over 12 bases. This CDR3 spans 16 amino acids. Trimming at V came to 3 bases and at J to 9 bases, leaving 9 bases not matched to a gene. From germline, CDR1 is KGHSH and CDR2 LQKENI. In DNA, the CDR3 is TGTGCCAGCTCACCCCCCCTAGCGGGGGGGCCCGTTGAGCAGTTCTTC. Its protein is CASSPPLAGGPVEQFF.

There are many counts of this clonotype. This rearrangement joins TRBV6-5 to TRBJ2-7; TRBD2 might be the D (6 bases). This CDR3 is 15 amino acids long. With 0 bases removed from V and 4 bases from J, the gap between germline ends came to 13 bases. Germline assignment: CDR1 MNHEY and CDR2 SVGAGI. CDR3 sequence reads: CASSYSRGSLYEQYF. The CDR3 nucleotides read TGTGCCAGCAGTTACTCCCGGGGGTCCCTTTACGAGCAGTACTTC.

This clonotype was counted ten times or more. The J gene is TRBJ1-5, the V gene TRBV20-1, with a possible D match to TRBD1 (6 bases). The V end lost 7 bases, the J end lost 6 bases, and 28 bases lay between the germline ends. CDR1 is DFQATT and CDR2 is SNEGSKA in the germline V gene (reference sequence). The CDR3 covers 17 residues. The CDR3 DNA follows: TGCAGTGTAAGTGGCACCGGTACGGCAGGGGTTGTTCAGCCCCAGCATTTT. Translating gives CSVSGTGTAGVVQPQHF.

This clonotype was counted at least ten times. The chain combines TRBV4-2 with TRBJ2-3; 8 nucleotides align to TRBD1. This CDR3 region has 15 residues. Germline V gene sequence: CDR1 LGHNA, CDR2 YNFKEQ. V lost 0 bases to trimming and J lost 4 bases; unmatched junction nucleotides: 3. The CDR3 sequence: CASSQEGQESDTQYF. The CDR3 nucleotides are TGTGCCAGCAGCCAAGAGGGACAGGAGTCAGATACGCAGTATTTT.